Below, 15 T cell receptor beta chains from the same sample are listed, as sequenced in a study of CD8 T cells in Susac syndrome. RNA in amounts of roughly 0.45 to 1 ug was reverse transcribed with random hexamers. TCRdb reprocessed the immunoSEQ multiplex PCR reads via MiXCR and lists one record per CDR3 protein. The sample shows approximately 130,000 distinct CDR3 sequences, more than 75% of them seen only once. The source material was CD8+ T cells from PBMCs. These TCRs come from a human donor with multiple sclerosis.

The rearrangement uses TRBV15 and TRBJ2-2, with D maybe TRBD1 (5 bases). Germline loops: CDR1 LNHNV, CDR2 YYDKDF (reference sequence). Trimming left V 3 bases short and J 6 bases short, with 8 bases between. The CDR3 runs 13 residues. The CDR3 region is CATSSLGAGELFF. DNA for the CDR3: TGTGCCACCAGCAGCCTAGGGGCCGGGGAGCTGTTTTTT. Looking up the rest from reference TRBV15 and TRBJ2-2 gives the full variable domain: DAMVIQNPRYQVTQFGKPVTLSCSQTLNHNVMYWYQQKSSQAPKLLFHYYDKDFNNEADTPDNFQSRRPNTSFCFLDIRSPGLGDTAMYLCATSSLGAGELFFGEGSRLTVL.

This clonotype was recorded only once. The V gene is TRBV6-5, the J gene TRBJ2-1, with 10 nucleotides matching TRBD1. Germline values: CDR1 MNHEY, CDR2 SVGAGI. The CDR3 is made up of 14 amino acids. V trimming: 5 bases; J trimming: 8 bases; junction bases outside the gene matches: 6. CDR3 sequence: CASSILGTGDEQFF. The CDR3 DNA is TGTGCCAGCAGTATCTTAGGGACAGGGGATGAGCAGTTCTTC.

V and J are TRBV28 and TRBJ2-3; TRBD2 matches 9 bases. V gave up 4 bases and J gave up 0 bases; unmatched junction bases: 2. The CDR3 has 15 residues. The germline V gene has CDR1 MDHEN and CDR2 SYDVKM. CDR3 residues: CASSYLAGSTDTQYF. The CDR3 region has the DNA TGTGCCAGCAGTTACCTAGCGGGGAGCACAGATACGCAGTATTTT.

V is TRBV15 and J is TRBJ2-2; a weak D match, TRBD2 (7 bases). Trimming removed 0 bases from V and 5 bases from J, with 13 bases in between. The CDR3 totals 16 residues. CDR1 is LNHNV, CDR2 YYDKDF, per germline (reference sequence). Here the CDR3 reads CATSRDLGGGTGELFF. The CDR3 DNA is TGTGCCACCAGCAGAGATCTGGGAGGGGGAACCGGGGAGCTGTTTTTT.

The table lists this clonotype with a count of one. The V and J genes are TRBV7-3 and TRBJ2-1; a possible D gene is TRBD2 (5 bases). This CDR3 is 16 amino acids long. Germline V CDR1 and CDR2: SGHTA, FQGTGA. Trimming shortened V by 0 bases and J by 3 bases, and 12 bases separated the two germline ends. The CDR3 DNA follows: TGTGCCAGCAGCTTAACGTACTCGGGAATCTACAATGAGCAGTTCTTC. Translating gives CASSLTYSGIYNEQFF.

CDR3 nucleotides: TGTGCCAGCAGCCCGGCGGGGGCGGGCCTGGTTAGCTACGAGCAGTACTTC. Translated: CASSPAGAGLVSYEQYF. The J gene is TRBJ2-7, the V gene TRBV7-2; D might be TRBD2 (7 bases). There are 17 residues in the CDR3. CDR1 is SGHTA and CDR2 is FQGNSA in the germline V gene. Trimming took off 5 bases at V and 3 bases at J, with 23 bases between the two ends.

CDR3 DNA: TGTGCCAGCAGCTACCTCGAATCCGAGACCCAGTACTTC. As protein: CASSYLESETQYF. The V gene is TRBV7-6, the J gene TRBJ2-5; D remains unclear. The CDR3 has 13 residues. V shed 4 bases and J shed 5 bases, with 11 bases lying between them. From germline, CDR1 is SGHVS and CDR2 FNYEAQ.

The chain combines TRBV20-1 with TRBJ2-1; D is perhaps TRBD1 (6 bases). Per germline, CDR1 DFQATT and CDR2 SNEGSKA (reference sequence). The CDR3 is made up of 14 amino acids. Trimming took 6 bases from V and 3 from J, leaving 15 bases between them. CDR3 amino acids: CSAPGAASYNEQFF. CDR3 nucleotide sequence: TGCAGTGCCCCAGGGGCGGCTAGCTACAATGAGCAGTTCTTC.

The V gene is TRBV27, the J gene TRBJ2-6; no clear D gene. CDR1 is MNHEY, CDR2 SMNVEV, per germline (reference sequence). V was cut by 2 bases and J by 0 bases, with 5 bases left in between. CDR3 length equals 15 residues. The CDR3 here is CASSLRPSGANVLTF. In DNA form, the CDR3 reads TGTGCCAGCAGTTTACGCCCCTCTGGGGCCAACGTCCTGACTTTC.

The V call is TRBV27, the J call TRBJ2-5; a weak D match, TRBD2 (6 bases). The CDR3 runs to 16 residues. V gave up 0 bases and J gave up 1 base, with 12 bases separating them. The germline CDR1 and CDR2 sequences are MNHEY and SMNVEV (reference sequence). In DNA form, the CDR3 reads TGTGCCAGCAGTTTATCTGGCGGGATAACCCAAGAGACCCAGTACTTC. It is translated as CASSLSGGITQETQYF.

The CDR3 coding sequence is TGCAGCGGCATCCAGGGGACTGAAGCTTTCTTT. Amino acids: CSGIQGTEAFF. The J gene is TRBJ1-1, the V gene TRBV29-1, with D perhaps TRBD1 (6 bases). This CDR3 spans 11 amino acids. The ends were cut back, 7 bases at V and 5 bases at J, with 11 bases in the middle. CDR1 is SQVTM, CDR2 ANQGSEA, per germline.

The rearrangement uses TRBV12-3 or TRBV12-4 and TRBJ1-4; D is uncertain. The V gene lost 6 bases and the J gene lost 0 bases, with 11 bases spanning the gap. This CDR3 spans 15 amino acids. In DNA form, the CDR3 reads TGTGCCAGCAGCCGAGGGCCAACAACTAATGAAAAACTGTTTTTT. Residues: CASSRGPTTNEKLFF.

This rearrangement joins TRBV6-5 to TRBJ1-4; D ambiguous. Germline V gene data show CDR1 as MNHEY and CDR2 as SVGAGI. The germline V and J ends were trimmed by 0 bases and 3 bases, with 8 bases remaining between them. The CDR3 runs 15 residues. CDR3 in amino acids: CASSYSGRANEKLFF. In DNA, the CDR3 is TGTGCCAGCAGTTACTCAGGGAGAGCTAATGAAAAACTGTTTTTT.

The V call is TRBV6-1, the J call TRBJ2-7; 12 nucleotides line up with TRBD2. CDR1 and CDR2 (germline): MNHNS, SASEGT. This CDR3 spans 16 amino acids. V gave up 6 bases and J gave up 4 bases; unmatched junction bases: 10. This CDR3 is CASSPYRLAGEYEQYF. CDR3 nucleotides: TGTGCCAGCAGCCCTTACAGACTAGCGGGAGAATACGAGCAGTACTTC.

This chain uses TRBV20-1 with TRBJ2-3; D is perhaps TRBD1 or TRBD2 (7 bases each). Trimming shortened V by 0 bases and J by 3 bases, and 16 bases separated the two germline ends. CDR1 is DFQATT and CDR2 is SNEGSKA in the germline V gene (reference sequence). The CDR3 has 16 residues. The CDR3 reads CSARDRGLAVTDTQYF. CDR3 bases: TGCAGTGCTAGAGATAGGGGGCTAGCGGTTACAGATACGCAGTATTTT.